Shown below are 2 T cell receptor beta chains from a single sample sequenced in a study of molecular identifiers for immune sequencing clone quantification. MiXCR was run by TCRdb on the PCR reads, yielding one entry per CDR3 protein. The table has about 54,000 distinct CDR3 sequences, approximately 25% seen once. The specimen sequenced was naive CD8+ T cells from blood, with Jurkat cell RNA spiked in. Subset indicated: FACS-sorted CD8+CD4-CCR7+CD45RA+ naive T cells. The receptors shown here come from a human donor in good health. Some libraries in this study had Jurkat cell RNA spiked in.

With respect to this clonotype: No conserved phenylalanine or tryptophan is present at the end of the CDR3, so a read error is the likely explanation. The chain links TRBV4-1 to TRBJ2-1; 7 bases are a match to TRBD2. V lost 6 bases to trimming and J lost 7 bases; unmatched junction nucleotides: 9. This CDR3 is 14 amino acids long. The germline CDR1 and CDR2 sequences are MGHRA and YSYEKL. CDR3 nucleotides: TGCGCCAGCAGAGTAAGCGGGGAAGGTAATGAGCAGTTCCTC. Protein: CASRVSGEGNEQFL.

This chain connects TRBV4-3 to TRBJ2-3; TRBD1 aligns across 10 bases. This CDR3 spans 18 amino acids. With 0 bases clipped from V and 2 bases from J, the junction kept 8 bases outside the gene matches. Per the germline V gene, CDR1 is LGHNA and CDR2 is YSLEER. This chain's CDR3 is CASSQDGTGALPTDTQYF. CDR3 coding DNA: TGCGCCAGCAGCCAAGATGGGACAGGGGCCTTGCCCACAGATACGCAGTATTTT.